This T cell receptor beta chain was found in a study of tumor-infiltrating lymphocytes in primary liver carcinoma listed by TCRdb under 2017. Concerning the study at large: About 5 patients with histopathologically diagnosed primary liver carcinoma underwent surgical resection in China between November 2015 and March 2016. The five patients had tumors staged T1-T3 N0M0, with maximum diameters ranging from roughly 4.2 to 11 cm. Samples yielded roughly 3.65 to 7.5 million productive TCRbeta reads; read depth did not differ significantly between tissue types. Across five regions of each liver tumor, along with adjacent normal tissue and blood, the study brought together TCRbeta repertoire sequencing, expression microarrays and whole-exome sequencing. A total of 35 specimens from 5 patients went through TCRbeta repertoire sequencing, namely 25 tumor regions, 5 adjacent noncancerous liver tissues and 5 peripheral blood samples. Technical replicate repertoires showed high reproducibility, with mean shared-clone rates about 0.92 and correlation coefficients above 0.95. Hepatocellular carcinoma (four) or combined HCC and intrahepatic cholangiocarcinoma (one) was present in the five patients, who were three men and two women aged 30 to 69 years.

TCRbeta-specific cDNA was reverse-transcribed from about 500 ng total RNA using a constant-region primer and ProtoScript II reverse transcriptase. TCRbeta libraries were built with three nested multiplex PCR rounds, a slightly modified ARM-PCR procedure. Multiplex TRBV1-TRBV30 forward primers and a Cbeta reverse primer were used in the first two PCR rounds, each of which was run for around 10 cycles. A final 25-cycle PCR with Deep VentR polymerase added sample barcodes and Illumina adapters. Before sequencing, amplicons of 200-500 bp were gel-purified using a QIAquick gel extraction kit. TCRbeta amplicons were sequenced on an Illumina HiSeq 2500 with 250-bp paired-end reads. The published analysis was carried out like this. Reads were quality-trimmed with Trimmomatic v0.33, and paired reads were merged with FLASH v1.2.11 to recover full CDR3 sequences. V, D and J germline segments were assigned to the rearranged TCRbeta sequences by MiGEC v1.2.1b. Clonotype statistics and Shannon-Wiener diversity indices were calculated with VDJtools v1.0.0. To cut down on sampling bias, every analysis after diversity analysis relied on just the 250 most abundant clonotypes from each sample. Starting from the raw public reads, TCRdb applied fastp trimming at Q25, assembled clones with MiXCR and retained in-frame beta chains. Rows matching on CDR3 protein sequence are summarized as one entry with the most common DNA and genes. TCRdb's processing, not the authors' own work, is the source of the V and J calls. The sample records 300,000 to 400,000 distinct CDR3 sequences, 65% of which are singletons. The ten biggest clones cover roughly 9% of the sample.

The paper as a whole reports these results and caveats: With just a few patients in the study, the authors point out that the findings should be validated in a larger study. Because the samples were bulk and unsorted, CD4+ and CD8+ T cell repertoires could not be compared. Repertoire overlap was higher between tumor regions (mean roughly 35%) than tumor-adjacent (around 17%) or tumor-blood (about 14%) pairs, consistent with antigen-driven expansion. The top 250 clones accounted for a significantly greater share of the repertoire in tumors than in blood (p = 0.039). Because sequencing covered only the TCR beta chain and unpaired alpha chains were not captured, true repertoire diversity is likely underestimated.

The germline V gene yields LGHNA for CDR1 and YSLEER for CDR2. The CDR3 holds 15 amino acids from the cysteine to the phenylalanine. Here the CDR3 DNA is all that survives: 45 bases in frame from base 1. V sheds 3 bases and J sheds 3 bases, leaving 14 bases between their ends. Blood RNA was extracted from unsorted whole blood using TRIzol reagent, and germline DNA was obtained with the DNeasy Blood & Tissue kit. Patients had chronic HBV infection and were treatment-naive at sampling. Before surgery, four milliliters of peripheral blood were collected into K2EDTA tubes. As to this clonotype: Its antigen specificity is not known. A much larger clone lies a single base off, so this may be a read error.

This sequence originates from a man aged 35 to 55 with primary liver carcinoma and hepatitis B virus infection. What was sequenced was peripheral blood. The chain couples TRBV4-3 to TRBJ2-5; a tentative D match to TRBD1 spans 5 bases. The DNA sequence is TGCGCCAGCAGCCAGACGGTCAGGGTCGAAGAGACCCAGTACTTC. It is translated as CASSQTVRVEETQYF.